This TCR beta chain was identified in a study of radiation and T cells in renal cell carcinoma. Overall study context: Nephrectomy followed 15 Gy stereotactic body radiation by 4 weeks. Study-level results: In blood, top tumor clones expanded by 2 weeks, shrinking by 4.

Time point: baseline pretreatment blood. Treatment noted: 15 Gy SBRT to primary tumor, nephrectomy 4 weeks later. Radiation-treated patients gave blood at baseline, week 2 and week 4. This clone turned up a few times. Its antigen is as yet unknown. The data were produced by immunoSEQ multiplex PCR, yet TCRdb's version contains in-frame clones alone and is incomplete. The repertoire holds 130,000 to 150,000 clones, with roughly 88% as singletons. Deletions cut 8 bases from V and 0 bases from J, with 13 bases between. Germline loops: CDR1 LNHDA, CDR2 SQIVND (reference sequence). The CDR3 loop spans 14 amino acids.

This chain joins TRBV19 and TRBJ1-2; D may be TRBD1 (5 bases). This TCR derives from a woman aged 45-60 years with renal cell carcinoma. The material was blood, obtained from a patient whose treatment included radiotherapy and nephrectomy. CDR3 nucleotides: TGTGCCAGTGGGGCGCGGATGGCTAACTATGGCTACACCTTC. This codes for CASGARMANYGYTF.